This T cell receptor (beta chain) was captured by sequencing in a study of blood T cell repertoires in COVID-19. From germline, CDR1 is MGHDK and CDR2 SYGVNS. This CDR3 spans 13 amino acids. V shed 4 bases, J shed 7 bases, and the junction held 6 bases outside the gene matches. As originally analysed: Using reference gene primer amplification, nucleated cell counts were estimated. Data came from immunoSEQ multiplex PCR; TCRdb stores just in-frame clones and leaves some out. V, J and clone size reflect that table, while D and trimming were determined from the DNA. Among 90,000 to 150,000 clones listed, 71% were seen once.

The source of this sequence is a human donor with acute or convalescent COVID-19. The donor label of this sample is uncertain. V and J are TRBV25-1 and TRBJ1-2; 7 nucleotides line up with TRBD1. The sequencing sample was made of peripheral blood. The CDR3 bases are TGTGCCAGCAGTGTCCGGACAGGAGGTGGCTACACCTTC. Translated, it gives CASSVRTGGGYTF.